This section outlines one T cell receptor (beta chain) sequence together with its context. Its antigen is not identified. The table came from immunoSEQ multiplex PCR; TCRdb's copy has only in-frame clones and leaves some out. Of more than 200,000 clones in the sample, approximately 65% were seen once. This CDR3 has 16 residues. Per the germline V gene, CDR1 is SGHRS and CDR2 is YFSETQ. V lost 4 bases and J 5 bases, leaving 21 bases between the germline ends. The data belong to a study of shared clonotypes between healthy human individuals. Overall study context: The study used three CD4 naive, three CD4 memory, two CD8 naive and one CD8 memory plate per donor. Findings and caveats of the study: Naive subsets typically showed greater estimated richness than memory subsets. When compared with the clonotypes that were shared by all four sorted-subset donors, the non-shared clonotypes turned out to have lower generation probabilities.

Donors were healthy HIV-negative adults without recent acute infections or vaccinations. The specimen was memory CD4+ T cells sorted from blood. Subset described: CD45RA-negative fraction. The chain links TRBV5-1 to TRBJ1-1; D possibly corresponds to TRBD1 (6 bases). The TCR comes from a young man in good health. Written as DNA, the CDR3 is TGCGCCAGCAGCCTTTCGACAGGCGGCCTGGGTACTGAAGCTTTCTTT. This sequence encodes CASSLSTGGLGTEAFF.